The T cell receptor beta chain under discussion was sequenced for a study of blood T cell repertoires in COVID-19. The CDR3 has 13 residues. J was trimmed by 2 bases and V by 8 bases; bases with no gene match: 5. Per the germline V gene, CDR1 is SNHLY and CDR2 is FYNNEI. The method was immunoSEQ multiplex PCR; TCRdb's version includes in-frame clones alone and lacks a portion of them. There are 310,000 or so clones in the sample; just over 90% occur only once, and about 2.2% lies in the top ten. The chain has TRBV2 and TRBJ1-1; 7 bases are a match to TRBD1. The sample taken for sequencing was peripheral blood. The sequence was obtained from a woman aged 30 to 39 with COVID-19, enrolled during active disease. The CDR3 here is CASGNRGNTEAFF. The CDR3 nucleotides read TGTGCCAGCGGAAACAGGGGAAACACTGAAGCTTTCTTT.